This T cell receptor (beta chain) was sequenced in a study of blood T cell repertoires in COVID-19. Measured with immunoSEQ multiplex PCR; TCRdb has only the in-frame clones, and not every one. The sample carries some 100,000 clones, 80% to 90% recorded once. Germline V gene data show CDR1 as SGHNT and CDR2 as YYREEE (reference sequence). The CDR3 loop spans 15 amino acids. Between the trimmed V and J ends, which lost 2 bases and 2 bases, there was a span of 13 bases. The chain has TRBV5-4 and TRBJ2-5; TRBD2 might be the D (5 bases). The sequence derives from a woman between 45 and 60 years old who had recovered from COVID-19. The sequenced sample consisted of PBMCs or T cells enriched from blood (not recorded which). The CDR3 DNA follows: TGTGCCAGCAGCTTAGGGAGAGTGATACAAGAGACCCAGTACTTC. The encoded protein is CASSLGRVIQETQYF.